Listed below are T cell receptor beta chains from one sample, sequenced in a study of blood T cell repertoires in COVID-19. Produced via immunoSEQ multiplex PCR; TCRdb's table is partial and in-frame only. The sample consists of roughly 100,000 clones, approximately 88% of them appearing once. The sequencing input was peripheral blood. These receptors all stem from a man at least 80 years old with acute or convalescent COVID-19. Each CDR3 is given with its conserved first and last residue. The D gene is left open where the match is weak. Clone size is stated in some rows and not others, as once, few, many or a class when expanded.

d_gene	abundance	v_gene	j_gene	CDR3nt	CDR3aa
NA	NA	TRBV5-1	TRBJ1-3	TGCGCCAGCAGCCCCCTGGGGGGCACCATATATTTT	CASSPLGGTIYF
TRBD2	NA	TRBV20-1	TRBJ2-1	TGCAGTGCTAGTCTGGCGGGGGGGAACAATGAGCAGTTCTTC	CSASLAGGNNEQFF
NA	NA	TRBV23-1	TRBJ1-5	TGCGCCAGCAGTCCCGGGGGAGTGCCGACGAGCAATCAGCCCCAGCATTTT	CASSPGGVPTSNQPQHF
TRBD1	NA	TRBV7-2	TRBJ2-1	TGTGCCAGCAGCTCGGGACAGGACAGCAGTGAGCAGTTCTTC	CASSSGQDSSEQFF
TRBD1	NA	TRBV10-2	TRBJ1-2	TGCGCCAGCAGTCCCTGGACAGGCAACTATGGCTACACCTTC	CASSPWTGNYGYTF
NA	NA	TRBV4-1	TRBJ2-7	TGCGCCAGCAGCCCCCTAGGGCAGGGGATGGACGAGCAGTACTTC	CASSPLGQGMDEQYF
TRBD1	NA	TRBV19	TRBJ1-5	TGTGCCAGTAGTGCCCCCACTGGCAGGGGGTCCACCAATCAGCCCCAGCATTTT	CASSAPTGRGSTNQPQHF
NA	NA	TRBV19	TRBJ1-5	TGTGCCAGTAGTATAGTGGAGATCAATCAGCCCCAGCATTTT	CASSIVEINQPQHF
NA	few	TRBV18	TRBJ1-5	TGTGCCAGCTCACCAATGGGGACACAGCCCCAGCATTTT	CASSPMGTQPQHF
NA	NA	TRBV7-2	TRBJ2-1	TGTGCCAGCAGCTTATCAGGATCCTACAATGAGCAGTTCTTC	CASSLSGSYNEQFF
NA	NA	TRBV27	TRBJ1-1	TGTGCCAGCAGTTCTCTAGAGCCGGGTGAAGCTTTCTTT	CASSSLEPGEAFF
NA	NA	TRBV7-3	TRBJ2-2	TGTGCCAGCAGCTTACTGGGGGGGAACACCGGGGAGCTGTTTTTT	CASSLLGGNTGELFF
TRBD1	once	TRBV5-1	TRBJ2-2	TGCGCCAGCAGCTTTAGTGGACAGGTTTCCACCGGGGAGCTGTTTTTT	CASSFSGQVSTGELFF
NA	once	TRBV7-2	TRBJ1-2	TGTGCCAGCAGCTACAGGGAGTCCGCACTATCGGAAGGCTACACCTTC	CASSYRESALSEGYTF
NA	NA	TRBV29-1	TRBJ2-7	TGCAGCGTTGAAGGTAGCAGAGCCCCCTACGAGCAGTACTTC	CSVEGSRAPYEQYF
TRBD2	NA	TRBV10-3	TRBJ2-3	TGTGCCATCAGTGAGTCTGGCGGGGGGGTACGGGATACGCAGTATTTT	CAISESGGGVRDTQYF
TRBD2	NA	TRBV2	TRBJ2-5	TGTGCCAGCAGTGAAATCGGCGGGGGAAAGACCCAGTACTTC	CASSEIGGGKTQYF
TRBD1	NA	TRBV10-3	TRBJ1-2	TGTGCCATCACCCCGGGACAGGTTGGGGGCTACACCTTC	CAITPGQVGGYTF
NA	NA	TRBV4-2	TRBJ1-2	TGTGCCAGCAGCCCGGGCGGGGGCGTCCCCTATGGCTACACCTTC	CASSPGGGVPYGYTF
NA	NA	TRBV18	TRBJ1-6	TGTGCCAGCTCACTTACACATTATAATTCACCCCTCCACTTT	CASSLTHYNSPLHF
NA	few	TRBV3-1/TRBV3-2	TRBJ2-3	TGTGCCAGCAGCCACCGAACTCCTAGCGGCACAGATACGCAGTATTTT	CASSHRTPSGTDTQYF
TRBD2	NA	TRBV6-5	TRBJ2-7	TGTGCCAGCAAGAGACTAGCGGGGGGGTACGACGAGCAGTACTTC	CASKRLAGGYDEQYF
NA	NA	TRBV5-1	TRBJ1-2	TGCGCCAGCAGAGGGGATTTGAACTATGGCTACACCTTC	CASRGDLNYGYTF
NA	NA	TRBV28	TRBJ2-1	TGTGCCAGCAGTCTATACGGGCAGGGCAACTACAATGAGCAGTTCTTC	CASSLYGQGNYNEQFF
NA	NA	TRBV7-3	TRBJ1-2	TGTGCCAGCAGCTTAAAAGGGGGCTATGGCTACACCTTC	CASSLKGGYGYTF
NA	NA	TRBV5-4	TRBJ1-3	TGTGCCAGCAGCTTGCCAACGGGTCCCATATATTTT	CASSLPTGPIYF
NA	NA	TRBV30	TRBJ2-1	TGTGCCTGGGGGGGGCTCTGGGAGCAGTTCTTC	CAWGGLWEQFF
TRBD1	NA	TRBV3-1/TRBV3-2	TRBJ2-3	TGTGCCAGCAGCCAGGTTGGGACAGGGAGGTCAGATACGCAGTATTTT	CASSQVGTGRSDTQYF
TRBD2	NA	TRBV7-9	TRBJ2-1	TGTGCCAGCAGCTTAGCGCGAGGAGGATCTAGCGGGAGAGGAGAGCAGTTCTTC	CASSLARGGSSGRGEQFF
NA	NA	TRBV3-1/TRBV3-2	TRBJ1-5	TGTGCCAGCAGCCAAGGGCGACAGGTAAATCAGCCCCAGCATTTT	CASSQGRQVNQPQHF
TRBD1	NA	TRBV19	TRBJ1-5	TGTGCCAGTAGTATAGATACGGGAGGGGGCAGGCAGCCCCAGCATTTT	CASSIDTGGGRQPQHF
NA	NA	TRBV7-9	TRBJ2-7	TGTGCCAGCAGCTTTATAACCGGGGGGCCGGACTTC	CASSFITGGPDF
TRBD2	NA	TRBV5-4	TRBJ2-3	TGTGCCAGCAGAAGTAGCGGGGGAAGCACAGATACGCAGTATTTT	CASRSSGGSTDTQYF
TRBD1	NA	TRBV25-1	TRBJ2-7	TGTGCCAGCAGTGGCGACAGGGGGCGCTTCTACGAGCAGTACTTC	CASSGDRGRFYEQYF
TRBD1	NA	TRBV5-1	TRBJ1-1	TGCGCCAGCAGGCAGGGACAGGGGGCGAGCGAAGCTGAAGCTTTCTTT	CASRQGQGASEAEAFF
TRBD1	NA	TRBV18	TRBJ1-4	TGTGCCAGCTCACCAGGACAGGGGGATGGTGAAAAACTGTTTTTT	CASSPGQGDGEKLFF
NA	NA	TRBV5-6	TRBJ1-1	TGTGCCAGCAGCTCTACCGGGAGAACAGGTGAAGCTTTCTTT	CASSSTGRTGEAFF
TRBD2	NA	TRBV5-1	TRBJ2-3	TGCGCCAGCAGCAACCTGCGACTAGCGGGGACCACAGATACGCAGTATTTT	CASSNLRLAGTTDTQYF
NA	NA	TRBV7-3	TRBJ1-1	TGTGCCAGCAGCGAACAGGGGAACACTGAAGCTTTCTTT	CASSEQGNTEAFF
TRBD1	NA	TRBV28	TRBJ1-2	TGTGCCAGCAGTTCGGGACAGACGATCTATGGCTACACCTTC	CASSSGQTIYGYTF
TRBD1	NA	TRBV3-1/TRBV3-2	TRBJ2-5	TGTGCCAGCAGCCAAGATAGCAGGGGGCGCACTGAGACCCAGTACTTC	CASSQDSRGRTETQYF
TRBD1	NA	TRBV5-1	TRBJ2-3	TGCGCCAGCAGCTTGGTGGGACAGAGCACAGATACGCAGTATTTT	CASSLVGQSTDTQYF
NA	NA	TRBV5-5	TRBJ2-1	TGTGCCAGCAGCTTGGCGACAGCGAGCTCCTACAATGAGCAGTTCTTC	CASSLATASSYNEQFF
NA	NA	TRBV18	TRBJ1-2	TGTGCCAGCTCACCACCTGGTGGCGGAGCTAACTATGGCTACACCTTC	CASSPPGGGANYGYTF
TRBD2	NA	TRBV11-2	TRBJ2-3	TGTGCCAGCAGCGATCTAGCGGGGGCCACAGATACGCAGTATTTT	CASSDLAGATDTQYF
NA	NA	TRBV6-2/TRBV6-3	TRBJ1-1	TGTGCCAGCAGTTACCTTATCGGCGGCACCGGGGGATCGAACACTGAAGCTTTCTTT	CASSYLIGGTGGSNTEAFF
TRBD2	NA	TRBV7-3	TRBJ2-2	TGTGCCAGCAGTCGCAGCGGGAGTGGCACCGGGGAGCTGTTTTTT	CASSRSGSGTGELFF
NA	NA	TRBV4-1	TRBJ1-5	TGCGCCAGCAGCCATCCGACAATGAATCAGCCCCAGCATTTT	CASSHPTMNQPQHF
NA	once	TRBV6-5	TRBJ1-2	TGTGCCAGCGTCGGTAACTATGGCTACACCTTC	CASVGNYGYTF